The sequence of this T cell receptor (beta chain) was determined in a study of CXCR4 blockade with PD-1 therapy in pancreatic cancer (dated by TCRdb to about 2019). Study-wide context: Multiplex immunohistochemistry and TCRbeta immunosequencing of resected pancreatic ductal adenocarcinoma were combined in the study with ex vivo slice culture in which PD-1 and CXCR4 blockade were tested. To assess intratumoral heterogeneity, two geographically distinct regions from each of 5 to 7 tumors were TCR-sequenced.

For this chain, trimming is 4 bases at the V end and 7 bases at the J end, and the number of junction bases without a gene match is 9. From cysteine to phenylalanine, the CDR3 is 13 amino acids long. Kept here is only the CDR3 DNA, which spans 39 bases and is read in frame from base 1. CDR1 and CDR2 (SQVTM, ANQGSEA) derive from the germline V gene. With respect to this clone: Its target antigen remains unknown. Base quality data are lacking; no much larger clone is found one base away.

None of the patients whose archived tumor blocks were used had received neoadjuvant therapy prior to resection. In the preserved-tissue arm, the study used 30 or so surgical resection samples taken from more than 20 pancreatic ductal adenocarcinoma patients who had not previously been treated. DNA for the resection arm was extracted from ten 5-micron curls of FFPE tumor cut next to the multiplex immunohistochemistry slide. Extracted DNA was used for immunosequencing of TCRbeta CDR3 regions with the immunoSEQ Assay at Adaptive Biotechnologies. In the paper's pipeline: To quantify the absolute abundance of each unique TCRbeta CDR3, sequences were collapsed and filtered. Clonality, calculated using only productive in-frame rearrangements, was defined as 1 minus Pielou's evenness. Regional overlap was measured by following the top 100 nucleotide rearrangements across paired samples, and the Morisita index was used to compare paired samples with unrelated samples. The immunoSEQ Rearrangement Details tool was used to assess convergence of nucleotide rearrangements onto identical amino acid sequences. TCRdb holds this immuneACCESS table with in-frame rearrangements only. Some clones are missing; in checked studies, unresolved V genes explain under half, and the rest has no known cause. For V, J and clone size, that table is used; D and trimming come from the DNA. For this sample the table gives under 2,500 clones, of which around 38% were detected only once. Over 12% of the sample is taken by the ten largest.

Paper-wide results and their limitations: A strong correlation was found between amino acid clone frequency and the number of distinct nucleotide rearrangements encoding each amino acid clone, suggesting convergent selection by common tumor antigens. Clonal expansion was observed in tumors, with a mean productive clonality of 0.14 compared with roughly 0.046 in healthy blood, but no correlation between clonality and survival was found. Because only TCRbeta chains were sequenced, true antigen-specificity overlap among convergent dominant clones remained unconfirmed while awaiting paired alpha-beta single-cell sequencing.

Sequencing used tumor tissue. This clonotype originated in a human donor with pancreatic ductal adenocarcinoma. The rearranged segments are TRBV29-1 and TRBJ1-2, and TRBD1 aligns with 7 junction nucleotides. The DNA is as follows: TGCAGCGTTGTAGGGCCAGGGGGTATTGGCTACACCTTC. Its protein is CSVVGPGGIGYTF.